This T cell receptor beta chain was documented in a study of blood T cell repertoires in COVID-19. This clone appeared a single time. V lost 3 bases, J lost 8 bases, and 14 bases stayed unmatched. Germline values: CDR1 SGHVS, CDR2 FQNEAQ. The CDR3 length is 16 residues. Some clones are missing from TCRdb's copy, which holds only in-frame ones; the method was immunoSEQ multiplex PCR. The sample lists approximately 530,000 clones; around 90% were seen once. The receptor comes from a woman aged 45-65 years with COVID-19, enrolled during active disease. The sample comprised peripheral blood. This chain joins TRBV7-8 and TRBJ1-2; 8 bases are shared with TRBD1. The CDR3 sequence: CASSFQRQGYSGGYTF. CDR3 nucleotides: TGTGCCAGCAGCTTCCAGAGACAGGGGTACAGTGGGGGCTACACCTTC.